This record looks at one TCR beta chain sequence and its context. Its target is unknown. This PCR relied on a set of 60 Vbeta primers and 13 Jbeta primers. In the authors' methods: An analysis performed later counted 73 million or so unique TCR beta chains (roughly 11 million of them shared). The assay was immunoSEQ multiplex PCR, and TCRdb's table has in-frame clones only and misses some. V, J and clone size derive from that table, while D and trimming were established from the DNA sequence. The sample carries fewer than 250,000 clones, about four fifths recorded once. CDR3 length: 15 residues. Per the germline V gene, CDR1 is LGHNA and CDR2 is YNFKEQ. Trimming removed 6 bases from V and 5 bases from J; junction bases left unmatched: 9. This specimen belongs to a study of cytomegalovirus exposure and HLA in healthy donors. Study-wide results and caveats: Upon later analysis, TCR association rates were observed to vary by HLA locus, being highest for DRB1 and lowest for HLA-C.

V and J are TRBV4-2 and TRBJ1-4, with TRBD1 identical over 7 bases. Sequencing used PBMCs. This receptor was obtained from a woman aged 50 to 60 in good health and CMV-seropositive. CDR3 coding DNA: TGTGCCAGCAGGCAAACAGGGGCAGTAAATGAAAAACTGTTTTTT. Its protein is CASRQTGAVNEKLFF.